These 3 T cell receptor beta chains originate from one sample sequenced in a study of blood T cells in healthy people across ages. Sample-barcoded 5' priming and a J-beta primer mix drove a second PCR of 7 to 11 cycles. TCRdb processed the 5' RACE reads anew with MiXCR; each CDR3 protein has one entry. This sample has approximately 780,000 distinct CDR3 sequences, with 25% to 30% found just once. This same sample was also part of a study on T cells of mothers and their children.

Source material: blood. These receptors were taken from a boy younger than 18 in good health.

This clonotype has a count of ten or more. At one end, the junction sequence differs from germline, possibly due to a read error. The chain employs TRBV4-1 and TRBJ2-1, with TRBD1 matching 9 bases. Germline V gives CDR1 MGHRA, CDR2 YSYEKL. The CDR3 sequence is 15 residues long. The DNA of the CDR3 is TGTGCCAGCAGCCAGGACAGGGGCTCCTACAATGAGCAGTTCTTC. This encodes CASSQDRGSYNEQFF.

The sample holds a few counts of this clonotype. The J gene is TRBJ1-5, the V gene TRBV4-1; D is ambiguous. The germline V gene has CDR1 MGHRA and CDR2 YSYEKL. V was clipped by 0 bases and J by 7 bases, with 13 bases between them. The CDR3 has 15 amino acids. The CDR3 DNA sequence: TGCGCCAGCAGCCAAGAGCCGGCAGCCGGACAGCCCCAGCATTTT. Its translation is CASSQEPAAGQPQHF.

The V gene is TRBV13, the J gene TRBJ1-1; 9 bases map to TRBD1. The J segment lost 5 bases and the V segment lost 5 bases, leaving 6 bases of the junction unmatched. Germline values: CDR1 PRHDT, CDR2 FYEKMQ (reference sequence). The length of the CDR3 is 14 residues. CDR3 in DNA: TGTGCCAGCAGCGAAACAGGGGGCGAGACTGAAGCTTTCTTT. Its translation is CASSETGGETEAFF.